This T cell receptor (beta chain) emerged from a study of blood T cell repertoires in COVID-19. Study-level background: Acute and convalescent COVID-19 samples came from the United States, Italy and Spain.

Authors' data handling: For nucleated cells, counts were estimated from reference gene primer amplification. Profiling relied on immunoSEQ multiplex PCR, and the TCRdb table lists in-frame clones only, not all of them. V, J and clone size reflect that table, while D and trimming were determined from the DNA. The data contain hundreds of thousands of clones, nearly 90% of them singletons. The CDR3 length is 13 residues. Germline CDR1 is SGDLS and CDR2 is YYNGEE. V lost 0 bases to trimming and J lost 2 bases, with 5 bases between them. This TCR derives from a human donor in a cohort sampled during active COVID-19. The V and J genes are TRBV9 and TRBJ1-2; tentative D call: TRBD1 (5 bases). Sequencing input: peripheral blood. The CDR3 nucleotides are TGTGCCAGCAGCGTAGAGGGGAACTATGGCTACACCTTC. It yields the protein CASSVEGNYGYTF.